This T cell receptor (beta chain) was sequenced in a study of T cells in narcolepsy. Findings and limits, study-wide: Autoreactive HCRT-specific and TRIB2-specific clonotypes were marked in same-patient CSF-versus-blood CD4+ comparisons. Autoreactive clonotypes reportedly recurred in blood of same and different patients, not controls.

The repertoire was sequenced with immunoSEQ multiplex PCR; TCRdb's copy has only in-frame clones and lacks some. The repertoire holds about 25,000 clones, approximately 80% seen once, with 0.7% to 0.75% in the top ten. Trimming took off 6 bases at V and 11 bases at J, with 16 bases between the two ends. From germline, CDR1 is MDHEN and CDR2 SYDVKM. The CDR3 has 12 amino acids. Turning to this clone: Its antigen is not identified.

The clonotype was recovered from a human donor with narcolepsy. The sample consisted of CD45RA- memory CD4+ T cells from PBMCs. The chain employs TRBV28 and TRBJ2-5; D not resolved. In nucleotides, the CDR3 is TGTGCCAGCAGCCCAATGGCGGCCGGGCAGTACTTC. Its protein product is CASSPMAAGQYF.